The rows below give T cell receptor beta chains drawn from one sample of a study of T cells in Graves' hyperthyroidism and ophthalmopathy. TCRdb analysed the multiplex PCR reads with MiXCR anew, one entry per CDR3 protein. The repertoire has some 580,000 distinct CDR3 sequences, roughly 16% of them found once; the top ten carry about 3.5%. Specimen: blood. Receptors originate from a woman between 35 and 50 years old with Graves' ophthalmopathy. Each CDR3 is given with its conserved first and last residue. Fields, in order: CDR3 protein, CDR3 DNA, clone size, J gene, D gene, V gene, CDR3 length. The D gene is left open where the match is weak. Rows may omit the clone size; those that give it use once, few, many or a size class.

CDR3 protein: CSATPSFGGIHEQYF
CDR3 DNA: TGCAGTGCTACCCCTTCCTTCGGAGGGATCCACGAGCAGTACTTC
clone size: few
J gene: TRBJ2-7
D gene: -
V gene: TRBV20-1
CDR3 length: 15

CDR3 protein: CASSSSPAGGSYLQNEQYF
CDR3 DNA: TGTGCCAGCAGCTCCAGTCCAGCGGGAGGGTCCTATCTCCAGAACGAGCAGTACTTC
clone size: many
J gene: TRBJ2-7
D gene: TRBD2
V gene: TRBV11-2
CDR3 length: 19

CDR3 protein: CASTKGQTTSGANVLTF
CDR3 DNA: TGTGCCAGCACCAAGGGGCAGACCACCTCTGGGGCCAACGTCCTGACTTTC
clone size: many
J gene: TRBJ2-6
D gene: -
V gene: TRBV6-1
CDR3 length: 17

CDR3 protein: CASSQDGGFRTDTQYF
CDR3 DNA: TGCGCCAGCAGCCAAGATGGGGGATTTCGTACAGATACGCAGTATTTT
clone size: few
J gene: TRBJ2-3
D gene: -
V gene: TRBV4-1
CDR3 length: 16

CDR3 protein: CASSLASGNSYEQYF
CDR3 DNA: TGTGCCAGCAGCTTAGCTAGCGGGAACTCCTACGAGCAGTACTTC
clone size: many
J gene: TRBJ2-7
D gene: TRBD2
V gene: TRBV11-2
CDR3 length: 15

CDR3 protein: CASSFPWTGQETQYF
CDR3 DNA: TGTGCCAGCAGCTTCCCTTGGACAGGTCAAGAGACCCAGTACTTC
clone size: few
J gene: TRBJ2-5
D gene: TRBD1
V gene: TRBV5-5
CDR3 length: 15

CDR3 protein: CSATVRTSGRYEQYF
CDR3 DNA: TGCAGTGCTACCGTCCGGACTAGCGGGAGATACGAGCAGTACTTC
clone size: -
J gene: TRBJ2-7
D gene: TRBD2
V gene: TRBV20-1
CDR3 length: 15

CDR3 protein: CASSQEGLNNEQFF
CDR3 DNA: TGTGCCAGCAGCCAAGAAGGGCTAAACAATGAGCAGTTCTTC
clone size: many
J gene: TRBJ2-1
D gene: -
V gene: TRBV3-1
CDR3 length: 14

CDR3 protein: CATSRDLGGETQYF
CDR3 DNA: TGTGCCACCAGCAGGGACCTAGGGGGGGAGACCCAGTACTTC
clone size: many
J gene: TRBJ2-5
D gene: -
V gene: TRBV15
CDR3 length: 14

CDR3 protein: CSATALGGAFF
CDR3 DNA: TGCAGTGCTACAGCGTTAGGAGGAGCTTTCTTT
clone size: many
J gene: TRBJ1-1
D gene: -
V gene: TRBV20-1
CDR3 length: 11

CDR3 protein: CASRLSHRDHCQETQYF
CDR3 DNA: TGTGCCAGCAGGTTAAGCCACCGGGACCACTGCCAAGAGACCCAGTACTTC
clone size: many
J gene: TRBJ2-5
D gene: -
V gene: TRBV7-3
CDR3 length: 17

CDR3 protein: CASSLEQGAQADTQYF
CDR3 DNA: TGCGCCAGCAGCTTGGAGCAGGGGGCGCAGGCAGATACGCAGTATTTT
clone size: once
J gene: TRBJ2-3
D gene: TRBD1
V gene: TRBV5-1
CDR3 length: 16

CDR3 protein: CAWSLTVNYGYTF
CDR3 DNA: TGTGCCTGGAGTTTGACAGTTAACTATGGCTACACCTTC
clone size: many
J gene: TRBJ1-2
D gene: -
V gene: TRBV30
CDR3 length: 13

CDR3 protein: CASSYRTGELFF
CDR3 DNA: TGTGCCAGCAGTTACCGAACTGGGGAGCTGTTTTTT
clone size: many
J gene: TRBJ2-2
D gene: -
V gene: TRBV12-3/TRBV12-4
CDR3 length: 12

CDR3 protein: CSARDAGGPYNEQFF
CDR3 DNA: TGCAGTGCTAGAGATGCGGGAGGGCCTTACAATGAGCAGTTCTTC
clone size: many
J gene: TRBJ2-1
D gene: TRBD2
V gene: TRBV20-1
CDR3 length: 15

CDR3 protein: CASRPGGTGGNQPQHF
CDR3 DNA: TGTGCCAGCAGACCCGGGGGGACAGGGGGCAATCAGCCCCAGCATTTT
clone size: -
J gene: TRBJ1-5
D gene: TRBD1
V gene: TRBV6-1
CDR3 length: 16

CDR3 protein: CASSEATGVGYTF
CDR3 DNA: TGTGCCAGCAGTGAGGCTACCGGCGTAGGCTACACCTTC
clone size: few
J gene: TRBJ1-2
D gene: -
V gene: TRBV6-1
CDR3 length: 13

CDR3 protein: CASGTGVGNQPQHF
CDR3 DNA: TGCGCCAGCGGAACAGGGGTGGGCAATCAGCCCCAGCATTTT
clone size: many
J gene: TRBJ1-5
D gene: TRBD1
V gene: TRBV10-2
CDR3 length: 14

CDR3 protein: CASSILQGDDEKLFF
CDR3 DNA: TGTGCCAGTAGTATACTACAGGGGGATGATGAAAAACTGTTTTTT
clone size: -
J gene: TRBJ1-4
D gene: TRBD1
V gene: TRBV19
CDR3 length: 15

CDR3 protein: CASEASGPNYEQYF
CDR3 DNA: TGTGCCAGCGAGGCTAGCGGGCCCAACTACGAGCAGTACTTC
clone size: many
J gene: TRBJ2-7
D gene: TRBD2
V gene: TRBV2
CDR3 length: 14

CDR3 protein: CASSFDLRGHQYF
CDR3 DNA: TGTGCCAGCAGCTTTGACCTCAGGGGGCATCAGTACTTC
clone size: many
J gene: TRBJ2-7
D gene: TRBD1
V gene: TRBV7-6
CDR3 length: 13

CDR3 protein: CASSAPGTSGRDLREQYF
CDR3 DNA: TGTGCCAGCAGTGCCCCCGGGACTAGCGGGAGAGATCTACGCGAGCAGTACTTC
clone size: -
J gene: TRBJ2-7
D gene: TRBD2
V gene: TRBV6-1
CDR3 length: 18

CDR3 protein: CASSPTGTAVAFF
CDR3 DNA: TGTGCCAGTAGTCCAACAGGGACCGCGGTAGCTTTCTTT
clone size: -
J gene: TRBJ1-1
D gene: -
V gene: TRBV19
CDR3 length: 13

CDR3 protein: CSADRGGYGYTF
CDR3 DNA: TGCAGTGCCGACAGGGGAGGCTATGGCTACACCTTC
clone size: -
J gene: TRBJ1-2
D gene: TRBD1
V gene: TRBV20-1
CDR3 length: 12

CDR3 protein: CASSLALGLAGHYEQYF
CDR3 DNA: TGCGCCAGCAGCTTGGCTCTAGGGCTAGCGGGGCACTACGAGCAGTACTTC
clone size: -
J gene: TRBJ2-7
D gene: TRBD2
V gene: TRBV5-1
CDR3 length: 17

CDR3 protein: CASSLTSVSYEQYF
CDR3 DNA: TGTGCCAGCAGCTTGACTAGCGTTTCCTACGAGCAGTACTTC
clone size: many
J gene: TRBJ2-7
D gene: TRBD2
V gene: TRBV11-2
CDR3 length: 14

CDR3 protein: CASSQDPDSYYGYTF
CDR3 DNA: TGTGCCAGCAGCCAAGACCCGGACAGCTACTATGGCTACACCTTC
clone size: -
J gene: TRBJ1-2
D gene: -
V gene: TRBV4-2
CDR3 length: 15

CDR3 protein: CASSQRNLFSGANNEQFF
CDR3 DNA: TGTGCCAGCAGCCAAAGGAACCTATTTAGCGGGGCCAACAATGAGCAGTTCTTC
clone size: -
J gene: TRBJ2-1
D gene: TRBD2
V gene: TRBV14
CDR3 length: 18

CDR3 protein: CATEGADTQYF
CDR3 DNA: TGTGCCACTGAAGGGGCAGATACGCAGTATTTT
clone size: many
J gene: TRBJ2-3
D gene: -
V gene: TRBV3-1
CDR3 length: 11

CDR3 protein: CASSPRRGRTTYEQFF
CDR3 DNA: TGTGCCAGCTCACCACGAAGGGGGAGGACCACCTACGAGCAGTTCTTC
clone size: -
J gene: TRBJ2-1
D gene: -
V gene: TRBV18
CDR3 length: 16

CDR3 protein: CASSYSTAIARNTGELFF
CDR3 DNA: TGTGCCAGCAGTTACTCGACGGCAATAGCGAGAAACACCGGGGAGCTGTTTTTT
clone size: -
J gene: TRBJ2-2
D gene: -
V gene: TRBV6-6
CDR3 length: 18

CDR3 protein: CASGLGTNEKLFF
CDR3 DNA: TGTGCTAGTGGCCTGGGAACTAATGAAAAACTGTTTTTT
clone size: -
J gene: TRBJ1-4
D gene: -
V gene: TRBV12-5
CDR3 length: 13

CDR3 protein: CASSSFEQYF
CDR3 DNA: TGTGCCAGCAGTAGTTTCGAGCAGTACTTC
clone size: -
J gene: TRBJ2-7
D gene: -
V gene: TRBV27
CDR3 length: 10

CDR3 protein: CASSSDITNTEAFF
CDR3 DNA: TGTGCCAGCAGCTCGGACATAACGAACACTGAAGCTTTCTTT
clone size: -
J gene: TRBJ1-1
D gene: -
V gene: TRBV9
CDR3 length: 14

CDR3 protein: CASRPGGNEKLFF
CDR3 DNA: TGTGCCAGTAGGCCCGGGGGGAATGAAAAACTGTTTTTT
clone size: few
J gene: TRBJ1-4
D gene: -
V gene: TRBV19
CDR3 length: 13

CDR3 protein: CASSHPGTSSYNEQFF
CDR3 DNA: TGTGCCAGCAGTCACCCCGGGACCAGCTCCTACAATGAGCAGTTCTTC
clone size: -
J gene: TRBJ2-1
D gene: -
V gene: TRBV6-1
CDR3 length: 16

CDR3 protein: CASTTSLTGTGELFF
CDR3 DNA: TGTGCCAGCACCACATCCCTGACAGGGACCGGGGAGCTGTTTTTT
clone size: -
J gene: TRBJ2-2
D gene: TRBD1
V gene: TRBV27
CDR3 length: 15

CDR3 protein: CASSGGQGSQPQHF
CDR3 DNA: TGTGCCAGCAGCGGAGGACAGGGTAGTCAGCCCCAGCATTTT
clone size: -
J gene: TRBJ1-5
D gene: TRBD1
V gene: TRBV12-3/TRBV12-4
CDR3 length: 14

CDR3 protein: CASSLRGGQEDTQYF
CDR3 DNA: TGTGCCAGCAGCCTTCGGGGGGGCCAAGAAGATACGCAGTATTTT
clone size: few
J gene: TRBJ2-3
D gene: TRBD2
V gene: TRBV7-9
CDR3 length: 15

CDR3 protein: CASSIGGREQFF
CDR3 DNA: TGTGCCAGCAGCATCGGCGGAAGGGAGCAGTTCTTC
clone size: -
J gene: TRBJ2-1
D gene: -
V gene: TRBV14
CDR3 length: 12

CDR3 protein: CASSEGTAADSNQPQHF
CDR3 DNA: TGTGCCAGCAGTGAAGGCACGGCAGCCGATAGCAATCAGCCCCAGCATTTT
clone size: -
J gene: TRBJ1-5
D gene: -
V gene: TRBV28
CDR3 length: 17

CDR3 protein: CASSGLSGARSGTEAFF
CDR3 DNA: TGTGCCAGCAGCGGCCTGAGTGGGGCCCGAAGTGGGACTGAAGCTTTCTTT
clone size: many
J gene: TRBJ1-1
D gene: -
V gene: TRBV11-2
CDR3 length: 17

CDR3 protein: CATQETDGDTEAFF
CDR3 DNA: TGTGCCACCCAAGAAACAGATGGGGACACTGAAGCTTTCTTT
clone size: many
J gene: TRBJ1-1
D gene: -
V gene: TRBV2
CDR3 length: 14

CDR3 protein: CASSPTIDTQYF
CDR3 DNA: TGTGCCAGCAGCCCAACGATTGATACGCAGTATTTT
clone size: many
J gene: TRBJ2-3
D gene: -
V gene: TRBV7-3
CDR3 length: 12

CDR3 protein: CASRETTSGYNEQFF
CDR3 DNA: TGTGCCAGCAGAGAGACGACTAGCGGTTACAATGAGCAGTTCTTC
clone size: many
J gene: TRBJ2-1
D gene: TRBD2
V gene: TRBV6-1
CDR3 length: 15